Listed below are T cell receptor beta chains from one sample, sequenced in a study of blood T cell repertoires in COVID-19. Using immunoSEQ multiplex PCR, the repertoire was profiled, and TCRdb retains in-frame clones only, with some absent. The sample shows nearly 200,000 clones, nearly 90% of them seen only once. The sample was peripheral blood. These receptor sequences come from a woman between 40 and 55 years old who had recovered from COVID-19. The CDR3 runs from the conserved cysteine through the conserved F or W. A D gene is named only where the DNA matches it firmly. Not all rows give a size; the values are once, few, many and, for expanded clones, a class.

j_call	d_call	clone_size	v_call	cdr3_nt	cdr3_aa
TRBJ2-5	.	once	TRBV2	TGTGCCAGCAGTGTATTCGGTCAAGAAGAGACCCAGTACTTC	CASSVFGQEETQYF
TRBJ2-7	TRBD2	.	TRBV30	TGTGCCTGGACATCCGGGACTAGGTCCCTCCTAGGTTACGAGCAGTACTTC	CAWTSGTRSLLGYEQYF
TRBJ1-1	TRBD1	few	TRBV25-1	TGTGCCAGCAGTGACAGGGGGAGTGGTGAAGCTTTCTTT	CASSDRGSGEAFF
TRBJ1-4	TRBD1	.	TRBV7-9	TGTGCCAGCAGCAAGACAGGGCCTGGTGAAAAACTGTTTTTT	CASSKTGPGEKLFF
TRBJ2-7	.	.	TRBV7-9	TGTGCCAGCAGCCCAGCCCATGGGGAGGTCTCCGAGCAGTACTTC	CASSPAHGEVSEQYF
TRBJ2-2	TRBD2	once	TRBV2	TGTGCCAGCAGGGGACTAGCTTCGGGCACCGGGGAGCTGTTTTTT	CASRGLASGTGELFF
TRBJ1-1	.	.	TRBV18	TGTGCCAGCTCACTTGCAGGGTTAGGTGGAAACACTGAAGCTTTCTTT	CASSLAGLGGNTEAFF
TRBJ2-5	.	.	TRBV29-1	TGCAGCGTTGAAGGTAGCGCTAGCCAGACCCAGTACTTC	CSVEGSASQTQYF
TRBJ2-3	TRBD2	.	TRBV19	TGTGCCAGTAGGCAAACTAGCGTCGCGGCAGATACGCAGTATTTT	CASRQTSVAADTQYF
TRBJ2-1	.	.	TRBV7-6	TGTGCCAGCAGCCCACGTAGGGCCCAACTAGCCAATGAGCAGTTCTTC	CASSPRRAQLANEQFF
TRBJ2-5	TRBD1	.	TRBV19	TGTGCCACTGGGCAACAGGGGCAAGAGACCCAGTACTTC	CATGQQGQETQYF
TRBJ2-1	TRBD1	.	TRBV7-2	TGTGCCAGCAGCCCGACGGGACAGAGCTCCTACAATGAGCAGTTCTTC	CASSPTGQSSYNEQFF
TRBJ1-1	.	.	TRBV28	TGTGCCAGCAGTCGAGCAGGGGCCGGAGACACTGAAGCTTTCTTT	CASSRAGAGDTEAFF
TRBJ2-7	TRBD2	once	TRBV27	TGTGCCACAAACGGACTAGCGGGAGCAAGCCACGAGCAGTACTTC	CATNGLAGASHEQYF
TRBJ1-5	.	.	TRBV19	TGTGCCAGTAGTTTACCGATTAGTCAGCCCCAGCATTTT	CASSLPISQPQHF
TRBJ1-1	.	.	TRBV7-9	TGTGCCAGCAGCTTCGCGCTGAACACTGAAGCTTTCTTT	CASSFALNTEAFF
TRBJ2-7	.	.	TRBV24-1	TGTGCCACCAGTGATGGAATCAGGGACGAGCAGTACTTC	CATSDGIRDEQYF
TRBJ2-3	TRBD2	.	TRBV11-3	TGTGCCAGCAGTCTAGGGCTAGCGGGAGTCACAGATACGCAGTATTTT	CASSLGLAGVTDTQYF
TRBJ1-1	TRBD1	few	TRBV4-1	TGCGCCAGCAGCCAACAGGGGGACACTGAAGCTTTCTTT	CASSQQGDTEAFF
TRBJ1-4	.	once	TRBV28	TGTGCCAGCAACTCCCCCAGCCCGGGGGATAATGAAAAACTGTTTTTT	CASNSPSPGDNEKLFF
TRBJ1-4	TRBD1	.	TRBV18	TGTGCCAGCTCTTTAGCCGGGACAGAGAATGAAAAACTGTTTTTT	CASSLAGTENEKLFF
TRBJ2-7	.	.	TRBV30	TGTGCCTGGAGTGGGCAGGGCTACGAGCAGTACTTC	CAWSGQGYEQYF